Following are 27 T cell receptor beta chains from one sample sequenced in a study of CD8 T cells in ankylosing spondylitis. TCRdb ran MiXCR on the 5' RACE reads and lists one entry per CDR3 protein. In the table there are 150,000 to 200,000 distinct CDR3 sequences, around a sixth of which are singletons. Sequences were obtained from blood, either unsorted or a sorted T cell fraction (not recorded which). The source of these receptors is a male donor between 5 and 35 years old with ankylosing spondylitis or in good health (not recorded which).

This clonotype was seen at least ten times. V gene TRBV4-2 combines with J gene TRBJ2-2; 9 bases are shared with TRBD1. Germline assignment: CDR1 LGHNA and CDR2 YNFKEQ. After removal of 0 bases from V and 5 bases from J, the junction contained 4 bases not matched to a gene. There are 16 residues in the CDR3. The CDR3 region has the DNA TGTGCCAGCAGCCAAGAGGGGACAGGGTGGACCGGGGAGCTGTTTTTT. This sequence encodes CASSQEGTGWTGELFF.

Many counts were recorded for this clonotype. The rearrangement uses TRBV29-1 and TRBJ2-7; the D gene is possibly TRBD2 (6 bases). This CDR3 has 14 amino acids. The germline CDR1 and CDR2 sequences are SQVTM and ANQGSEA. V shed 3 bases and J shed 0 bases, with 12 bases lying between them. In nucleotides, the CDR3 is TGCAGCGTTGAGTGGAGGGGACTCTCCTACGAGCAGTACTTC. This translates into CSVEWRGLSYEQYF.

This clonotype was counted ten times or more. This chain joins TRBV12-3 or TRBV12-4 and TRBJ1-4; TRBD1 agrees at 8 bases. V lost 6 bases to trimming and J lost 8 bases; unmatched junction nucleotides: 8. This CDR3 comprises 14 residues. This CDR3 is CASRTGVNSEKLFF. CDR3 in DNA: TGTGCCAGCAGGACAGGGGTCAACTCCGAAAAACTGTTTTTT.

The chain employs TRBV20-1 and TRBJ2-1; 9 nucleotides line up with TRBD2. With V trimmed by 3 bases and J by 5 bases, 8 bases remained unmatched. Germline V CDR1 and CDR2: DFQATT, SNEGSKA (reference sequence). This CDR3 is 15 amino acids long. CDR3 sequence reads: CSARGAGGPNNEQFF. Here the CDR3 DNA reads TGCAGTGCTAGGGGGGCGGGAGGGCCTAACAATGAGCAGTTCTTC.

This clonotype was observed many times. The chain combines TRBV20-1 with TRBJ1-2; D call uncertain. The V gene lost 0 bases and the J gene lost 4 bases, with 9 bases spanning the gap. The length of the CDR3 is 13 residues. Germline values: CDR1 DFQATT, CDR2 SNEGSKA (reference sequence). CDR3 amino acids: CSAREPGVYGYTF. Here the CDR3 DNA reads TGCAGTGCTAGAGAACCGGGAGTCTATGGCTACACCTTC.

This clonotype has a handful of counts. V usage is TRBV29-1 and J usage is TRBJ2-1, with TRBD2 matching 10 bases. CDR1 and CDR2 from the germline V gene are SQVTM and ANQGSEA. The CDR3 totals 14 residues. The CDR3 loop reads CSTYLAGVGEEQFF. The CDR3 coding sequence is TGCTCAACCTACCTAGCGGGAGTTGGGGAGGAGCAGTTCTTC.

Ten or more counts support this clonotype. This chain links TRBV20-1 with TRBJ2-3; TRBD2 matches 9 bases. V shed 6 bases, J shed 3 bases, and the junction held 10 bases outside the gene matches. The CDR3 runs 15 residues. The V gene's germline CDR1 is DFQATT and CDR2 SNEGSKA (reference sequence). The CDR3 is CSALPLAGRTDTQYF. CDR3 DNA: TGCAGTGCCCTACCTCTAGCGGGACGAACAGATACGCAGTATTTT.

This clonotype came up many times. The V gene is TRBV12-3 or TRBV12-4, the J gene TRBJ2-7; 9 bases are a match to TRBD2. The CDR3 loop spans 16 amino acids. The V segment lost 3 bases and the J segment 6 bases; nucleotides outside the gene matches: 12. As DNA, the CDR3 is TGTGCCAGCAGTTTTGGGCGGGAGGGCTGGTTAGGCGAGCAGTACGTC. This translates into CASSFGREGWLGEQYV.

This clonotype was counted many times. This chain uses TRBV6-2 or TRBV6-3 with TRBJ2-1; no firm D call. Trimming removed 6 bases from V and 5 bases from J, with 14 bases in between. Germline CDR1 MNHEY, CDR2 SVGEGT. This CDR3 has 14 amino acids. The CDR3 region is CASRSPFVNNEQFF. The CDR3 DNA sequence: TGTGCCAGCAGATCCCCCTTCGTGAACAATGAGCAGTTCTTC.

The chain is built from TRBV6-2 or TRBV6-3 and TRBJ2-1, with TRBD1 identical over 9 bases. The CDR3 runs 15 residues. Germline V gene sequence: CDR1 MNHEY, CDR2 SVGEGT. J gave up 7 bases and V 2 bases, and 6 bases lay outside the gene matches. The CDR3 DNA sequence: TGTGCCAGCAGTTACACAGGGGGCGCCGGTAATGAGCAGTTCTTC. It encodes CASSYTGGAGNEQFF.

The chain combines TRBV6-5 with TRBJ2-7; TRBD1 aligns across 11 bases. Germline CDR1 reads MNHEY; CDR2 reads SVGAGI. With V trimmed by 6 bases and J by 2 bases, 6 bases remained unmatched. The CDR3 sequence is 15 residues long. The CDR3 DNA follows: TGTGCCAGCAGGCCGGGACAGGGGGTCACCTACGAGCAGTACGTC. It codes for CASRPGQGVTYEQYV.

The rearrangement uses TRBV29-1 and TRBJ1-4; a weak D match, TRBD1 (5 bases). The CDR3 totals 15 residues. Germline V lookup: CDR1 SQVTM, CDR2 ANQGSEA. V shed 6 bases and J shed 0 bases, with 14 bases lying between them. The CDR3 loop reads CSVGNDRPTNEKLFF. The CDR3 DNA reads TGCAGCGTCGGCAATGACAGACCAACTAATGAAAAACTGTTTTTT.

This clonotype occurred once. The chain recombines TRBV12-3 or TRBV12-4 with TRBJ2-3, with unresolved D. With 7 bases removed from V and 5 bases from J, the gap between germline ends came to 19 bases. This CDR3 has 15 residues. In DNA, the CDR3 is TGTGCCAGCACTCACGGGCGGAACCCCCTAGATACGCAGTATTTT. It translates to CASTHGRNPLDTQYF.

This clonotype was seen many times. V and J are TRBV29-1 and TRBJ1-3, with 8 bases matching TRBD1. The CDR3 spans 14 residues. CDR1 is SQVTM and CDR2 is ANQGSEA in the germline V gene. With 7 bases clipped from V and 9 bases from J, the junction kept 14 bases outside the gene matches. The CDR3 DNA is TGCAGCGCCACCGCGGCCGGGACAGGTACCACCATATATTTT. The encoded protein is CSATAAGTGTTIYF.

This clonotype was counted once. In DNA, the CDR3 is TGTGCCAGCAGTTGGGGTGCGGGTGGGGGCGCCGAGCAGTACGTC. This translates into CASSWGAGGGAEQYV. The V and J genes are TRBV27 and TRBJ2-7; a weak D match, TRBD1 (6 bases). The germline V and J ends were trimmed by 4 bases and 6 bases, with 19 bases remaining between them. The germline V gene has CDR1 MNHEY and CDR2 SMNVEV (reference sequence). This CDR3 spans 15 amino acids.

Ten or more counts support this clonotype. This sequence joins TRBV11-3 and TRBJ2-1; the match to TRBD2 covers 7 bases. Germline CDR1 SGHNT, CDR2 YENEEA. The CDR3 sequence is 14 residues long. With 1 base clipped from V and 8 bases from J, the junction kept 5 bases outside the gene matches. This chain's CDR3 is CASSLVAGADEQFF. The CDR3 coding sequence is TGTGCCAGCAGCTTAGTTGCGGGAGCTGATGAGCAGTTCTTC.

This clonotype was counted ten times or more. This rearrangement joins TRBV24-1 to TRBJ1-5, with TRBD1 as a possible D gene (5 bases). Germline V gene sequence: CDR1 KGHDR, CDR2 SFDVKD. Trimming took off 3 bases at V and 5 bases at J, with 10 bases between the two ends. The CDR3 is 14 amino acids. CDR3 nucleotides: TGTGCCACCAGTGATCCCGGGACCCATCAGCCCCAGCATTTT. It specifies CATSDPGTHQPQHF.

This clonotype was counted at least ten times. The genes are TRBV12-3 or TRBV12-4 and TRBJ1-2, with D maybe TRBD1 (6 bases). V lost 3 bases to trimming and J lost 3 bases, with 11 bases between them. The CDR3 length is 14 residues. CDR3 amino acids: CASSFRGLDYGYTF. Written as DNA, the CDR3 is TGTGCCAGCAGTTTTCGGGGGCTAGACTATGGCTACACCTTC.

The V gene is TRBV20-1, the J gene TRBJ2-1; TRBD2 might be the D (6 bases). Germline CDR1 and CDR2: DFQATT and SNEGSKA (reference sequence). The CDR3 extends over 14 amino acids. Trimming left V 3 bases short and J 4 bases short, with 13 bases between. CDR3 bases: TGCAGTGCTAGCAGGGAGGATTTTTACAATGAGCAGTTCTTC. It specifies CSASREDFYNEQFF.

This clonotype came up many times. The V and J genes are TRBV7-2 and TRBJ2-4; a possible D gene is TRBD2 (6 bases). V lost 3 bases to trimming and J lost 5 bases, with 26 bases between them. Germline CDR1 SGHTA, CDR2 FQGNSA. The CDR3 has 19 amino acids. The CDR3 sequence is CASSFGLSRGIRSQNIQYF. In DNA, the CDR3 is TGTGCCAGCAGCTTTGGACTATCGAGGGGAATTCGTAGCCAAAACATTCAGTACTTC.

This clonotype was observed at least ten times. The genes are TRBV4-1 and TRBJ2-5; D is ambiguous. Germline lookup yields CDR1 MGHRA and CDR2 YSYEKL. There are 15 residues in the CDR3. Trimming removed 0 bases from V and 2 bases from J, with 10 bases in between. CDR3 in DNA: TGCGCCAGCAGCCAAGAAACGGCAGTACAAGAGACCCAGTACTTC. This gives the protein CASSQETAVQETQYF.

In its sample, this clonotype was seen many times. The genes are TRBV20-1 and TRBJ2-3; TRBD2 matches at 11 bases. V was pared by 5 bases and J by 3 bases, with 4 bases of the junction left unmatched. The CDR3 runs 14 residues. Per germline, CDR1 DFQATT and CDR2 SNEGSKA (reference sequence). In DNA, the CDR3 is TGCAGTGCTCGCTTAGCGGGAGGGACAGATACGCAGTATTTT. This codes for CSARLAGGTDTQYF.

The genes are TRBV20-1 and TRBJ2-1; D might be TRBD1 (6 bases). The CDR3 length is 14 residues. Germline V gene lookup returns CDR1 DFQATT and CDR2 SNEGSKA (reference sequence). The V end lost 5 bases, the J end lost 4 bases, and 15 bases lay between the germline ends. The CDR3 reads CSAVGRQDYNEQFF. The CDR3 nucleotides read TGCAGTGCTGTTGGGAGACAGGATTACAATGAGCAGTTCTTC.

CDR3 nucleotides: TGCAGTGCTGGGGGACAGGTTCAGGGCGAGCAGTACTTC. Translation: CSAGGQVQGEQYF. V usage is TRBV20-1 and J usage is TRBJ2-7, with 8 bases lining up with TRBD1. The V gene end was trimmed by 5 bases and the J gene end by 6 bases; junction bases not matched to a gene: 9. Germline V lookup: CDR1 DFQATT, CDR2 SNEGSKA (reference sequence). This CDR3 has 13 residues.

In its sample, this clonotype was seen many times. DNA of the CDR3: TGTGCCAGCAGCTCCTGGGACGGAGTTTACAATGAGCAGTTCTTC. Translation: CASSSWDGVYNEQFF. V gene TRBV11-1 combines with J gene TRBJ2-1, with D perhaps matching TRBD1 or TRBD2 (5 bases each). V was cut by 4 bases and J by 4 bases, with 14 bases left in between. Germline CDR1 and CDR2: SGHAT and FQDESV (reference sequence). CDR3 length equals 15 residues.

The sample holds many counts of this clonotype. The rearrangement uses TRBV20-1 and TRBJ2-4, with 8 positions matching TRBD1. The germline V gene has CDR1 DFQATT and CDR2 SNEGSKA (reference sequence). Trimming removed 6 bases from V and 1 base from J; junction bases left unmatched: 8. This CDR3 comprises 15 residues. The CDR3 bases are TGCAGTGCAATCAGGGGGCTTGGGGCCAAAAACATTCAGTACTTC. Translation gives CSAIRGLGAKNIQYF.

At least ten counts were recorded for this clonotype. The V gene is TRBV6-6, the J gene TRBJ2-5; tentatively, D is TRBD2 (5 bases). Trimming removed 2 bases from V and 5 bases from J, with 12 bases in between. The germline V gene has CDR1 MNHNY and CDR2 SVGAGI (reference sequence). The CDR3 runs 14 residues. CDR3 in DNA: TGTGCCAGCAGTTACGAAGTTTGGGAGGAGACCCAGTACTTC. The encoded protein is CASSYEVWEETQYF.